This T cell receptor (beta chain) was recovered during a study of cytomegalovirus exposure and HLA in healthy donors. Overall study context: Findings of an earlier analysis included about 120 million unique TCR beta sequences from roughly 200 million T cells.

Broader study findings: Prior analysis indicated that the majority of TCR beta V segments exhibited productivity approximately 87% or approximately 30% of the time.

A remark on this clone: Its specificity is not known.

A multiplex PCR was run with 60 Vbeta primers and 13 Jbeta primers. How the authors handled the data: Later reanalysis found 75 million to 95 million unique TCR beta chains, around 11 million of them shared. Assay: immunoSEQ multiplex PCR; the TCRdb copy retains only in-frame clones and omits some. V, J and clone size reflect that table, while D and trimming were determined from the DNA. The repertoire holds roughly 120,000 clones, with about 76% as singletons. Healthy bone marrow donors made up the donor group. Sequenced sample: PBMCs. This receptor was obtained from a woman between 25 and 40 years old in good health and CMV-seronegative.

The CDR3 here is CASSLIARRGYNEQFF. DNA of the CDR3: TGTGCCAGCAGCTTAATTGCCCGAAGAGGGTACAATGAGCAGTTCTTC. The genes are TRBV11-2 and TRBJ2-1; tentative D call: TRBD2 (5 bases). Germline CDR1 and CDR2: SGHAT and FQNNGV. The CDR3 totals 16 residues. V lost 2 bases, J lost 4 bases, and 15 bases lay in between.